The source of this TCR beta chain is a study of T cells in Graves' hyperthyroidism and ophthalmopathy. V was cut by 1 base and J by 1 base, with 6 bases left in between. The V gene's germline CDR1 is DFQATT and CDR2 SNEGSKA (reference sequence). CDR3 length equals 13 residues. TCR beta CDR3 sequences were amplified from RNA transcripts. Primed by the HTBI set, a first-round RT-PCR was run on the TCR CDR3. TCRdb redid the calling of the multiplex PCR reads with MiXCR, one entry per CDR3 protein. The profile shows approximately 570,000 distinct CDR3 sequences, just under 20% of them singletons. J is TRBJ2-3 and V is TRBV20-1; no definite D call. The sample was blood. This clonotype originated in a man in his forties with Graves' ophthalmopathy. CDR3 sequence: CSARGTRTDTQYF. CDR3 DNA sequence: TGCAGTGCTAGAGGGACCCGCACAGATACGCAGTATTTT.